The 15 T cell receptor beta chains given below trace back to one sample, sequenced in a study of blood T cells in healthy people across ages. Next came a second PCR, run for about 7 to 12 cycles, which used a sample-barcoded 5' primer along with a J-beta primer mix. Using its own MiXCR run on the 5' RACE reads, TCRdb lists one record per CDR3 protein. The sample lists about 400,000 distinct CDR3 sequences; about 52% were seen once. The specimen sequenced was blood. These receptors all come from a man between 60 and 70 years old in good health.

The CDR3 region has the DNA TGTGCCAGCAGCAAAGGGCAGGTCAATGAGCAGTTCTTC. Translated: CASSKGQVNEQFF. This chain uses TRBV21-1 with TRBJ2-1. TRBV21-1 is a pseudogene locus. The CDR3 loop spans 13 amino acids.

The rearrangement links TRBV30 to TRBJ1-5; D might be TRBD1 (6 bases). The V and J ends lost 5 bases and 6 bases respectively, with 14 bases between them. This CDR3 is built from 13 residues. Germline V gives CDR1 GTSNPN, CDR2 SVGIG (reference sequence). CDR3 in amino acids: CAWFGGDAQPQHF. The CDR3 bases are TGTGCCTGGTTCGGGGGCGATGCTCAGCCCCAGCATTTT. The full variable domain, in which reference TRBV30 and TRBJ1-5 provide the parts outside the CDR3, is SQTIHQWPATLVQPVGSPLSLECTVEGTSNPNLYWYRQAAGRGLQLLFYSVGIGQISSEVPQNLSASRPQDRQFILSSKKLLLSDSGFYLCAWFGGDAQPQHFGDGTRLSIL.

This clonotype was detected only a few times. The chain carries TRBV2 and TRBJ2-1; D not resolved. The CDR3 has 11 residues. CDR1 SNHLY and CDR2 FYNNEI come from the germline V gene. V dropped 3 bases and J dropped 9 bases, with 6 bases sitting between them. The CDR3: CASSDRIEQFF. The CDR3 bases are TGTGCCAGCAGTGATCGCATTGAGCAGTTCTTC. Complete variable domain (other parts from reference TRBV2 and TRBJ2-1): EPEVTQTPSHQVTQMGQEVILRCVPISNHLYFYWYRQILGQKVEFLVSFYNNEISEKSEIFDDQFSVERPDGSNFTLKIRSTKLEDSAMYFCASSDRIEQFFGPGTRLTVL.

The chain carries TRBV20-1 and TRBJ2-4; possible D gene TRBD2, 5 bases. CDR3 length equals 16 residues. V was cut by 1 base and J by 0 bases, with 13 bases left in between. Per germline, CDR1 DFQATT and CDR2 SNEGSKA (reference sequence). CDR3 protein: CSARGAGILAKNIQYF. Here the CDR3 DNA reads TGCAGTGCTAGAGGTGCGGGCATTCTAGCCAAAAACATTCAGTACTTC.

The rearrangement links TRBV30 to TRBJ2-1; D gene unclear. The CDR3 covers 15 residues. V lost 2 bases and J 7 bases, leaving 18 bases between the germline ends. The germline CDR1 and CDR2 sequences are GTSNPN and SVGIG (reference sequence). The CDR3 spells CAWSYLNLDWNEQFF. The CDR3 coding sequence is TGTGCCTGGAGTTACCTCAACCTCGACTGGAATGAGCAGTTCTTC.

Concerning this clonotype itself: A read error may explain this, as a much larger clone is one base away. The chain links TRBV6-5 to TRBJ1-1; weak D call: TRBD1 (5 bases). Trimming took 7 bases from V and 1 from J, leaving 7 bases between them. This CDR3 region has 12 residues. Germline assignment: CDR1 MNHEY and CDR2 SVGAGI. CDR3 protein: CASNTGNTEAFF. CDR3 DNA sequence: TGTGCCAGCAATACAGGGAACACTGAAGCTTTCTTT.

Concerning this clonotype itself: A junction boundary mismatches the germline segment, possibly from a read error. V gene TRBV15 combines with J gene TRBJ2-5; 9 nucleotides match TRBD1. Germline lookup yields CDR1 LNHNV and CDR2 YYDKDF (reference sequence). The CDR3 extends over 13 amino acids. This CDR3 is CATSRDRGETQYF. CDR3 in DNA: TGCGCCACCAGCAGAGACAGGGGGGAGACCCAGTACTTC.

The chain links TRBV7-2 to TRBJ2-1; 8 nucleotides match TRBD2. CDR3 length: 14 residues. The J segment lost 6 bases and the V segment lost 5 bases, leaving 6 bases of the junction unmatched. CDR1 is SGHTA and CDR2 is FQGNSA in the germline V gene. Here the CDR3 DNA reads TGTGCCAGCAGCCGCCGGGGGGGGGTCAATGAGCAGTTCTTC. Its protein is CASSRRGGVNEQFF.

The chain is built from TRBV4-3 and TRBJ1-5, with a weak D call TRBD1 (5 bases). The CDR3 is made up of 13 amino acids. Germline V gene sequence: CDR1 LGHNA, CDR2 YSLEER. Trimming removed 4 bases at V and 7 bases at J, with 11 bases between. CDR3 coding DNA: TGCGCCAGCAGCCCTGATGGGGGGCAGCCCCAGCATTTT. Residues: CASSPDGGQPQHF.

Only a few counts were recorded for this clonotype. The V call is TRBV20-1, the J call TRBJ2-1; 9 bases align to TRBD1. The CDR3 length is 14 residues. Germline V lookup: CDR1 DFQATT, CDR2 SNEGSKA (reference sequence). With 4 bases clipped from V and 6 bases from J, the junction kept 7 bases outside the gene matches. The CDR3 bases are TGCAGTGCTACCTCCGGGACAGGGTCCAATGAGCAGTTCTTC. It is translated as CSATSGTGSNEQFF.

V is TRBV13 and J is TRBJ2-5, with D unresolved. The CDR3 extends over 14 amino acids. Per the germline V gene, CDR1 is PRHDT and CDR2 is FYEKMQ (reference sequence). Trimming left V 5 bases short and J 3 bases short, with 13 bases between. Written as DNA, the CDR3 is TGTGCCAGCAGCCTCAAGGCCCAAGAAGAGACCCAGTACTTC. Translation: CASSLKAQEETQYF. The entire variable domain, with the rest obtained from reference TRBV13 and TRBJ2-5, is as follows: AAGVIQSPRHLIKEKRETATLKCYPIPRHDTVYWYQQGPGQDPQFLISFYEKMQSDKGSIPDRFSAQQFSDYHSELNMSSLELGDSALYFCASSLKAQEETQYFGPGTRLLVL.

The sample holds one count of this clonotype. The chain links TRBV7-2 to TRBJ2-3; D may correspond to TRBD1 or TRBD2 (6 bases each). This CDR3 has 14 amino acids. V shed 5 bases and J shed 11 bases, with 20 bases lying between them. In germline, CDR1 is SGHTA, CDR2 FQGNSA. In DNA, the CDR3 is TGTGCCAGCAGCCCAGGAGGTCACGGGGGCCGGCAGTATTTT. Encoded protein: CASSPGGHGGRQYF.

The chain has TRBV20-1 and TRBJ1-2; D uncertain. With 3 bases removed from V and 7 bases from J, the gap between germline ends came to 6 bases. The CDR3 length is 10 residues. CDR1 and CDR2 from the germline V gene are DFQATT and SNEGSKA (reference sequence). The CDR3 loop is CSARSVGYTF. For the CDR3, the DNA is TGCAGTGCTAGGAGTGTTGGCTACACCTTC.

The chain links TRBV15 to TRBJ1-4; D gene unclear. The germline V and J ends were trimmed by 2 bases and 1 base, with 8 bases remaining between them. In germline, CDR1 is LNHNV, CDR2 YYDKDF (reference sequence). CDR3 length: 15 residues. The CDR3 nucleotides are TGTGCCACCAGCAGAAGACACCTAACTAATGAAAAACTGTTTTTT. It encodes CATSRRHLTNEKLFF. Full variable domain (rest looked up from reference TRBV15 and TRBJ1-4): DAMVIQNPRYQVTQFGKPVTLSCSQTLNHNVMYWYQQKSSQAPKLLFHYYDKDFNNEADTPDNFQSRRPNTSFCFLDIRSPGLGDTAMYLCATSRRHLTNEKLFFGSGTQLSVL.

The chain combines TRBV12-3 or TRBV12-4 with TRBJ2-1, with D possibly matching TRBD1 (6 bases). The CDR3 extends over 16 amino acids. V was trimmed by 6 bases and J by 2 bases, leaving 17 bases between them. This CDR3 is CASRYRVLTPYNEQFF. The CDR3 region has the DNA TGTGCCAGCAGGTACAGGGTTCTGACCCCCTACAATGAGCAGTTCTTC.